This T cell receptor (beta chain) was identified in a study of blood T cell repertoires in COVID-19. In the study overall: Acute and convalescent COVID-19 specimens originated in the United States, Italy and Spain. PBMCs, B-cell-depleted T cells, or T cells were the source of the cDNA or gDNA that made up the material.

In the study's own analysis: Amplification of reference gene primers provided the estimated nucleated cell counts. Profiling relied on immunoSEQ multiplex PCR, and the TCRdb table lists in-frame clones only, not all of them. The V and J calls and clone size are taken from that table; D and trimming were inferred from the DNA. The sample consists of around 80,000 clones, about three quarters of them appearing once. Germline V gives CDR1 SGHDT, CDR2 YYEEEE. CDR3 length: 14 residues. Trimming cost V 4 bases and J 7 bases; bases outside gene matches: 9. Sequences were obtained from peripheral blood. This TCR came from a woman older than 75 with active or convalescent COVID-19. This chain links TRBV5-6 with TRBJ1-2; 8 bases agree with TRBD1. Here the CDR3 reads CASSPRRTGPGYTF. DNA of the CDR3: TGTGCCAGCAGCCCCCGGAGGACAGGGCCTGGCTACACCTTC.